A selection of T cell receptor beta chains follows, all from one sample in a study of long-term antiretroviral therapy in people with HIV. Produced via immunoSEQ multiplex PCR; TCRdb's table is partial and in-frame only. The sample records about 11,000 clones, around 89% being singletons. The input for sequencing was unsorted PBMCs, taken 0.2 years before starting antiretroviral therapy. These receptors were collected from a woman between 40 and 50 years old with HIV. Each CDR3 is given with its conserved first and last residue. D genes are given only for firm matches. Clone size is given for some rows only: seen once, a few or many times, or a class if the clone is expanded.

-	TRBV2	TRBJ2-1	once	TGTGCCAGCACCGAAAGAGGGACTCCTCAAGGTGAGCAGTTCTTC	CASTERGTPQGEQFF
-	TRBV7-9	TRBJ2-3	-	TGTGCCAGCAGCACCGGGCAATCCACAGATACGCAGTATTTT	CASSTGQSTDTQYF
TRBD1	TRBV4-3	TRBJ1-1	-	TGCGCCAGCAGCCAAGAGGGACAGAGCATGAACACTGAAGCTTTCTTT	CASSQEGQSMNTEAFF
-	TRBV6-5	TRBJ2-7	-	TGTGCCAGCAGTTACTCGGCACAGAATTACTACGAGCAGTACTTC	CASSYSAQNYYEQYF
-	TRBV4-1	TRBJ1-6	once	TGCGCCAGCAGCCAAGGGACACTACTCCACTTT	CASSQGTLLHF
-	TRBV2	TRBJ1-3	-	TGTGCCAGCAGGGGGACAAACTCTGGAAACACCATATATTTT	CASRGTNSGNTIYF
-	TRBV15	TRBJ2-7	-	TGTGCCACCAGCAGAGAGGTGCCGGGCTCCTACGAGCAGTACTTC	CATSREVPGSYEQYF
-	TRBV10-2	TRBJ1-2	-	TGCGCCAGCAGTGAGTCGAAGGCAGGGAGGTATGGCTACACCTTC	CASSESKAGRYGYTF
TRBD1	TRBV2	TRBJ1-6	-	TGTGCCAGCAGTGGACAGGGCCCTAATTCACCCCTCCACTTT	CASSGQGPNSPLHF
-	TRBV6-1	TRBJ1-4	-	TGTGCCGCGGGGACAACTAATGAAAAACTGTTTTTT	CAAGTTNEKLFF
-	TRBV5-1	TRBJ2-2	-	TGCGCCAGCAGCTTGTCGGTCGGGAACACCGGGGAGCTGTTTTTT	CASSLSVGNTGELFF
-	TRBV29-1	TRBJ2-7	-	TGCAGCGTTGAGGTCGGATCCTACGAGCAGTACTTC	CSVEVGSYEQYF
-	TRBV2	TRBJ1-1	-	TGTGCCAGCAGTGAAATCAACAGGGTGGGCACTGAAGCTTTCTTT	CASSEINRVGTEAFF
-	TRBV9	TRBJ1-5	-	TGTGCCAGCAGCGTAGGGCCCGACGGGGCCCAGCATTTT	CASSVGPDGAQHF
-	TRBV7-9	TRBJ2-1	few	TGTGCCAGCAGCCGCAGGGACTACAATGAGCAGTTCTTC	CASSRRDYNEQFF
-	TRBV7-2	TRBJ1-2	few	TGTGCCAGCAGCTTGGGACCCACGAACGGCTACACCTTC	CASSLGPTNGYTF
TRBD1	TRBV7-9	TRBJ1-5	-	TGTGCCAGCAGTCAACAGGGGGATCAGCCCCAGCATTTT	CASSQQGDQPQHF
TRBD1	TRBV19	TRBJ2-2	-	TGTGCCAGCCGACAGGGAATCACCGGGGAGCTGTTTTTT	CASRQGITGELFF
TRBD1	TRBV5-4	TRBJ1-2	-	TGTGCCAGCAGCTTGGCCTTGACAGGGATCGACTATGGCTACACCTTC	CASSLALTGIDYGYTF
-	TRBV19	TRBJ1-5	-	TGTGCCAGTACCGCCCTGGACGGAAACAATCAGCCCCAGCATTTT	CASTALDGNNQPQHF
-	TRBV7-2	TRBJ2-7	-	TGTGCCAGCGGGTCAGGGGCGGGCTCCTACGAGCAGTACTTC	CASGSGAGSYEQYF
-	TRBV30	TRBJ1-4	-	TGTGCCTGGAGTAGTCGACAGACTAATGAAAAACTGTTTTTT	CAWSSRQTNEKLFF
-	TRBV6-5	TRBJ2-3	-	TGTGCCAGCACTAGAGGCGCGGGAGATACGCAGTATTTT	CASTRGAGDTQYF
-	TRBV5-1	TRBJ2-5	-	TGCGCCAGCAGCCCTTCGCCCGAAGAGACCCAGTACTTC	CASSPSPEETQYF
-	TRBV5-6	TRBJ2-3	-	TGTGCCAGCAGCTTGGGCGTAAGGAGCACAGATACGCAGTATTTT	CASSLGVRSTDTQYF
-	TRBV4-3	TRBJ1-5	-	TGCGCCAGCAGCCAAGTTTTTGGCCCCCACCCAGGTCAGCCCCAGCATTTT	CASSQVFGPHPGQPQHF
-	TRBV7-9	TRBJ2-5	-	TGTGCCAGCAGCCATAGATTTCGGGATCTAGAGACCCAGTACTTC	CASSHRFRDLETQYF
TRBD1	TRBV27	TRBJ1-2	-	TGTGCCAGCAAGGGGATGGGGGACAGGGCGAGGACCTTC	CASKGMGDRARTF
-	TRBV4-1	TRBJ1-2	-	TGCGCCAGCAGCCTACTTTCCTGGGGCGCTAACTATGGCTACACCTTC	CASSLLSWGANYGYTF
-	TRBV2	TRBJ1-2	-	TGTGCCAAAACCACAGGGAACTATGGCTACACCTTC	CAKTTGNYGYTF
TRBD1	TRBV2	TRBJ1-1	-	TGTGCCAGCAGTTTCAGGGGGATTCTAACTGAAGCTTTCTTT	CASSFRGILTEAFF